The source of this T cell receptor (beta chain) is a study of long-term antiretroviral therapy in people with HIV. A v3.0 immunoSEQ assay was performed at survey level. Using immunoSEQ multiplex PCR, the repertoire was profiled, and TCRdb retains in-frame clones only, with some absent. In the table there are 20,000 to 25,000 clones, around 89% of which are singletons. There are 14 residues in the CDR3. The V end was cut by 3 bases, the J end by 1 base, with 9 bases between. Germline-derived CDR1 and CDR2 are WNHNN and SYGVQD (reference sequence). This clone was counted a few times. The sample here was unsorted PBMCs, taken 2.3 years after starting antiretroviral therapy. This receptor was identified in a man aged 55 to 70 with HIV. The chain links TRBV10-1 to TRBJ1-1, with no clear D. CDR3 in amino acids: CASSDGSGNTEAFF. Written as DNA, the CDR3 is TGCGCCAGCAGTGATGGCAGCGGGAACACTGAAGCTTTCTTT.